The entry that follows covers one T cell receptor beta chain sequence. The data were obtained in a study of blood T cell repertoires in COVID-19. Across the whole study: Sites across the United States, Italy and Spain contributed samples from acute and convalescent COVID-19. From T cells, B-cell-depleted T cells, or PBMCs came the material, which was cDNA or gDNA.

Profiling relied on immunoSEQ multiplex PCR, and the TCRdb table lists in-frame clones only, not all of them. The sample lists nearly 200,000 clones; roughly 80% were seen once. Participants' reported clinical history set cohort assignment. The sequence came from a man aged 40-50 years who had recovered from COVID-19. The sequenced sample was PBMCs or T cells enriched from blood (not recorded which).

CDR3 loop: CASSLRGNSGGYTF. The CDR3 nucleotides are TGTGCCAGCAGCTTACGTGGCAACAGTGGTGGGTACACCTTC. The V gene is TRBV7-2, the J gene TRBJ1-2; D remains unclear. The V end lost 2 bases, the J end lost 11 bases, and 18 bases lay between the germline ends. The CDR3 loop spans 14 amino acids. CDR1 and CDR2 from the germline V gene are SGHTA and FQGNSA.